These 26 T cell receptor beta chains were all obtained from the same sample, sequenced in a study of blood T cell repertoires in COVID-19. Profiling relied on immunoSEQ multiplex PCR, and the TCRdb table lists in-frame clones only, not all of them. The table lists about 89,000 clones, approximately 89% of them singletons. What was sequenced was peripheral blood. The source of these receptors is a man aged 60 to 69 with acute or convalescent COVID-19.

This sequence joins TRBV6-5 and TRBJ1-2; 9 bases match TRBD1. Looked up from germline, CDR1 is MNHEY and CDR2 is SVGAGI. V lost 8 bases, J lost 3 bases, and 10 bases stayed unmatched. CDR3 length: 15 residues. CDR3 bases: TGTGCCAGCGGACGCGGGGACAGGGCTCACTATGGCTACACCTTC. This codes for CASGRGDRAHYGYTF.

The chain employs TRBV15 and TRBJ2-7, with TRBD2 identical over 7 bases. CDR1 and CDR2 from the germline V gene are LNHNV and YYDKDF (reference sequence). The length of the CDR3 is 15 residues. The trim removed 3 bases at V and 0 bases at J, leaving 5 bases unmatched. The CDR3 sequence: CATSSTSAISYEQYF. CDR3 coding DNA: TGTGCCACCAGCAGCACTAGCGCCATCTCCTACGAGCAGTACTTC.

V and J are TRBV6-5 and TRBJ1-4; D is unclear. The CDR3 runs 11 residues. From germline, CDR1 is MNHEY and CDR2 SVGAGI. DNA for the CDR3: TGTTTGACGGGTTTCGACGAAAAACTGTTTTTT. It encodes CLTGFDEKLFF.

The rearrangement joins TRBV6-5 to TRBJ1-1, with D hard to call. There are 12 residues in the CDR3. CDR1 is MNHEY and CDR2 is SVGAGI in the germline V gene. V lost 6 bases and J 7 bases, leaving 12 bases between the germline ends. The CDR3: CASSPEVGEAFF. CDR3 nucleotides: TGTGCCAGCAGCCCAGAGGTTGGTGAAGCTTTCTTT.

This chain connects TRBV7-3 to TRBJ1-1, with D perhaps TRBD1 (5 bases). Germline V CDR1 and CDR2: SGHTA, FQGTGA. V lost 5 bases and J 5 bases, leaving 15 bases between the germline ends. The CDR3 spans 14 residues. The CDR3 coding sequence is TGTGCCAGCAGCCTCGGTGGGGCGCGGACTGAAGCTTTCTTT. Translation gives CASSLGGARTEAFF.

The V call is TRBV19, the J call TRBJ1-1; D might be TRBD1 (5 bases). The germline CDR1 and CDR2 sequences are LNHDA and SQIVND (reference sequence). Trimming stripped 3 bases from V and 4 bases from J, with 12 bases between. CDR3 length equals 14 residues. CDR3 DNA: TGTGCCAGTAGTATCACCTGGAGGGGCACTGAAGCTTTCTTT. Residues: CASSITWRGTEAFF.

This chain links TRBV25-1 with TRBJ1-4, with 8 bases aligning to TRBD1. V lost 4 bases, J lost 2 bases, and 0 bases stayed unmatched. Germline CDR1 MGHDK, CDR2 SYGVNS. The CDR3 has 14 residues. The DNA of the CDR3 is TGTGCCAGCAGTGGACAGGGGACTAATGAAAAACTGTTTTTT. Its translation: CASSGQGTNEKLFF. Full variable domain (missing parts from reference TRBV25-1 and TRBJ1-4): EADIYQTPRYLVIGTGKKITLECSQTMGHDKMYWYQQDPGMELHLIHYSYGVNSTEKGDLSSESTVSRIRTEHFPLTLESARPSHTSQYLCASSGQGTNEKLFFGSGTQLSVL.

The chain couples TRBV6-5 to TRBJ1-6, with D perhaps matching TRBD1 (5 bases). Deletions cut 2 bases from V and 7 bases from J, with 12 bases between. Germline CDR1 reads MNHEY; CDR2 reads SVGAGI. There are 15 residues in the CDR3. The DNA of the CDR3 is TGTGCCAGCAGTTACCAAGGGGCGAGGAATTCACCCCTCCACTTT. Amino acids: CASSYQGARNSPLHF.

CDR3 nucleotide sequence: TGTGCCTGGAGTGTGGTCGGGACAGGGATTTTCTACGAGCAGTACTTC. Protein product: CAWSVVGTGIFYEQYF. The V gene is TRBV30, the J gene TRBJ2-7; 9 nucleotides match TRBD1. The CDR3 is 16 residues long. The V and J ends lost 0 bases and 3 bases, in that order; junction bases with no gene match: 9. Germline CDR1 is GTSNPN and CDR2 is SVGIG (reference sequence).

The J gene is TRBJ1-2, the V gene TRBV10-3; 8 bases align to TRBD1. Germline lookup yields CDR1 ENHRY and CDR2 SYGVKD. V shed 10 bases and J 3 bases; nucleotides not matched to a gene: 13. This CDR3 is built from 15 residues. This chain's CDR3 is CATDRGKGLDYGYTF. The CDR3 DNA follows: TGTGCCACCGACAGGGGAAAGGGCCTTGACTATGGCTACACCTTC.

J is TRBJ2-7 and V is TRBV19; possibly TRBD1 for D (5 bases). This CDR3 spans 15 amino acids. Germline CDR1 and CDR2: LNHDA and SQIVND (reference sequence). The V gene lost 5 bases and the J gene lost 6 bases, with 20 bases spanning the gap. Here the CDR3 reads CASSPLLGATSEQYF. The CDR3 DNA is TGTGCCAGTAGTCCCCTGTTAGGGGCTACCTCCGAGCAGTACTTC.

On this clone itself: The sample carries other DNA sequences with the same CDR3. V gene TRBV5-1 combines with J gene TRBJ2-5, with 16 bases matching TRBD2. The germline gives CDR1 SGHRS, CDR2 YFSETQ. The J segment lost 2 bases and the V segment lost 5 bases, leaving 3 bases of the junction unmatched. This CDR3 has 16 amino acids. CDR3 sequence reads: CASRPGLAGGQETQYF. CDR3 nucleotide sequence: TGCGCCAGCAGACCGGGACTAGCGGGGGGGCAAGAGACCCAGTACTTC.

The CDR3 protein is CASSSSGTGAEQYF. As DNA, the CDR3 is TGTGCCAGCAGTTCCTCCGGGACAGGGGCCGAGCAGTACTTC. The chain is built from TRBV6-5 and TRBJ2-7; 10 bases fit TRBD1. The length of the CDR3 is 14 residues. Germline CDR1 MNHEY, CDR2 SVGAGI. Trimming at V came to 4 bases and at J to 6 bases, leaving 6 bases not matched to a gene.

This clone was detected a few times. The rearrangement joins TRBV19 to TRBJ1-1, with TRBD1 as a possible D gene (5 bases). Germline V CDR1 and CDR2: LNHDA, SQIVND (reference sequence). The CDR3 loop spans 13 amino acids. The V end lost 4 bases, the J end lost 1 base, and 7 bases lay between the germline ends. DNA for the CDR3: TGTGCCAGTAGTACTGACAGGAACACTGAAGCTTTCTTT. This gives the protein CASSTDRNTEAFF.

This clone was seen a single time. V and J are TRBV7-9 and TRBJ1-1; D not certain. This CDR3 contains 13 residues. V lost 1 base and J 3 bases, leaving 6 bases between the germline ends. CDR1 is SEHNR, CDR2 FQNEAQ, per germline (reference sequence). CDR3 amino acids: CASSLERYTEAFF. The DNA of the CDR3 is TGTGCCAGCAGCTTAGAACGGTACACTGAAGCTTTCTTT.

In its sample, this clone was seen a few times. The chain recombines TRBV10-1 with TRBJ1-3, with 7 bases matching TRBD1. The CDR3 length is 15 residues. V lost 2 bases and J lost 4; bases outside the gene matches: 5. Germline lookup yields CDR1 WNHNN and CDR2 SYGVQD (reference sequence). DNA of the CDR3: TGCGCCAGCAGTGAGCCTGACAGGGAGGGAAACACCATATATTTT. It specifies CASSEPDREGNTIYF.

The gene calls are TRBV10-3 and TRBJ1-3; 9 nucleotides line up with TRBD1. In germline, CDR1 is ENHRY, CDR2 SYGVKD. The J segment lost 3 bases and the V segment lost 8 bases, leaving 2 bases of the junction unmatched. CDR3 length: 13 amino acids. CDR3 sequence (DNA): TGTGCCATCGAGACAGGGGGTGGAAACACCATATATTTT. Protein sequence: CAIETGGGNTIYF.

The V and J genes are TRBV4-1 and TRBJ2-3; the D gene is possibly TRBD1 (6 bases). The germline gives CDR1 MGHRA, CDR2 YSYEKL. Deletions cut 3 bases from V and 4 bases from J, with 17 bases between. The CDR3 contains 16 residues. In nucleotides, the CDR3 is TGCGCCAGCAGCCATCAGGGGCCACCCTCGTCAGATACGCAGTATTTT. Translating gives CASSHQGPPSSDTQYF.

CDR3 bases: TGTGCCAGCTCACCACCTGAGGGCGTCGGGTCTGGGGCCAACGTCCTGACTTTC. The encoded protein is CASSPPEGVGSGANVLTF. The chain has TRBV18 and TRBJ2-6; maybe TRBD2 (5 bases). CDR1 and CDR2 from the germline V gene are KGHSH and LQKENI. V dropped 0 bases and J dropped 1 base, with 13 bases sitting between them. This CDR3 is 18 amino acids long.

V and J are TRBV5-1 and TRBJ1-4, with 7 bases aligning to TRBD1. CDR1 and CDR2 (germline): SGHRS, YFSETQ. J was trimmed by 2 bases and V by 5 bases; bases with no gene match: 3. This CDR3 is 14 amino acids long. The CDR3 coding sequence is TGCGCCAGCAGGCCAGGGGGTACTAATGAAAAACTGTTTTTT. It specifies CASRPGGTNEKLFF.

The chain uses TRBV27 and TRBJ1-1, with a possible D match to TRBD1 (5 bases). There are 14 residues in the CDR3. Between the trimmed V and J ends, which lost 6 bases and 0 bases, there was a span of 11 bases. Looked up from germline, CDR1 is MNHEY and CDR2 is SMNVEV (reference sequence). The CDR3 DNA follows: TGTGCCAGCAGACACCAGGGTGTGAACACTGAAGCTTTCTTT. It encodes CASRHQGVNTEAFF.

This chain joins TRBV3-1 (or the pseudogene TRBV3-2) and TRBJ1-3; perhaps TRBD1 as D (5 bases). Germline V gene sequence: CDR1 LGHDT, CDR2 YNNKEL (reference sequence). This CDR3 is built from 15 residues. V lost 0 bases to trimming and J lost 2 bases, with 8 bases between them. The CDR3 DNA sequence: TGTGCCAGCAGCCAAGACAGGGCCCCTGGAAACACCATATATTTT. It translates to CASSQDRAPGNTIYF.

This chain links TRBV6-6 with TRBJ1-2; TRBD1 matches at 7 bases. The ends lost 6 bases at V and 2 bases at J; junction bases unmatched: 9. The CDR3 contains 15 residues. Germline loops: CDR1 MNHNY, CDR2 SVGAGI (reference sequence). CDR3 sequence: CASSTGTEGNYGYTF. The CDR3 DNA reads as TGTGCCAGCAGCACCGGGACAGAGGGCAACTATGGCTACACCTTC.

This chain uses TRBV18 with TRBJ2-2; D gene uncertain. Germline V gene data show CDR1 as KGHSH and CDR2 as LQKENI. This CDR3 is built from 14 residues. Trimming shortened V by 2 bases and J by 3 bases, and 7 bases separated the two germline ends. CDR3 coding DNA: TGTGCCAGCTCACCAGAAAGCTACACCGGGGAGCTGTTTTTT. This sequence encodes CASSPESYTGELFF.

The V and J genes are TRBV27 and TRBJ1-1; TRBD1 matches at 9 bases. Germline trimming cut 6 bases from V and 3 bases from J; bases unmatched to any gene: 5. This CDR3 has 14 amino acids. Germline loops: CDR1 MNHEY, CDR2 SMNVEV (reference sequence). Here the CDR3 reads CASRSGTGYTEAFF. The CDR3 DNA reads as TGTGCCAGCAGGTCCGGGACAGGGTACACTGAAGCTTTCTTT.

The chain links TRBV20-1 to TRBJ2-3; D remains ambiguous. Trimming cost V 8 bases and J 1 base, with 7 bases left between them. The CDR3 contains 11 residues. Germline V gene sequence: CDR1 DFQATT, CDR2 SNEGSKA (reference sequence). In nucleotides, the CDR3 is TGCAGTCAGATGCGCACAGATACGCAGTATTTT. Translation gives CSQMRTDTQYF.